The T cell receptor (beta chain) described here comes from a study of cytomegalovirus exposure and HLA in healthy donors. Study results and caveats: The investigators catalogued under 200 TCR beta chains as cytomegalovirus-associated. Previously analyzed data showed that most TCR beta V segments were productive at a frequency of about 90% or about 30%.

The germline V gene has CDR1 MNHNS and CDR2 SASEGT. V lost 2 bases and J 0 bases, leaving 4 bases between the germline ends. There are 13 residues in the CDR3. PCR amplification relied on 60 Vbeta primers (plus 13 Jbeta primers). The table came from immunoSEQ multiplex PCR; TCRdb's copy has only in-frame clones and leaves some out. This table holds under 200,000 clones, over 65% found once. This clone showed up just a few times. The antigen remains unidentified. The specimen was PBMCs. The chain uses TRBV6-1 and TRBJ1-1, with D unclear. This receptor was identified in a man in his 60s in good health and CMV-seronegative. CDR3 residues: CASSESMNTEAFF. CDR3 coding DNA: TGTGCCAGCAGTGAATCAATGAACACTGAAGCTTTCTTT.